This TCR beta chain was observed in a study of CD8+ T cells in alopecia areata. Study-level background: Tofacitinib dosing lasted 6 to 18 months, which was then followed by 6 months off drug.

Reverse transcription of extracted RNA yielded cDNA, which provided the sequencing template. Clones were read by immunoSEQ multiplex PCR, and TCRdb kept only the in-frame ones, dropping some. The table shows about 150,000 clones, with around half occurring only once. Deletions cut 4 bases from V and 0 bases from J, with 10 bases between. Per germline, CDR1 GTSNPN and CDR2 SVGIG (reference sequence). This CDR3 has 13 residues. In its sample, this clone was seen a few times. The rearrangement joins TRBV30 to TRBJ2-7, with D perhaps TRBD1 (6 bases). This receptor was taken from a human donor with alopecia areata. The sample here was CD8+ T cells sorted from blood, taken at week 0. CDR3 loop: CAWTYRDSYEQYF. Written as DNA, the CDR3 is TGTGCCTGGACCTACAGGGACTCCTACGAGCAGTACTTC.